The next 30 T cell receptor beta chains were all read from a single sample in a study of CD8 T cells in ankylosing spondylitis. Antigen specificity for these receptors is unknown. Each CDR3 protein gets one entry after TCRdb re-called the 5' RACE reads with MiXCR. In the table there are about 840,000 distinct CDR3 sequences, about 10% of which are singletons. Points from the study as a whole: A motif of eight or nine highly homologous TCR beta variants was seen as apparently characteristic of ankylosing spondylitis blood.

Sequencing used blood, either unsorted or a sorted T cell fraction (not recorded which). The receptors were sampled from a male donor with ankylosing spondylitis.

The chain couples TRBV5-5 to TRBJ1-1; 8 positions agree with TRBD1. Germline values: CDR1 SGHKS, CDR2 YYEKEE (reference sequence). This CDR3 has 14 amino acids. V gave up 4 bases and J gave up 5 bases; unmatched junction bases: 7. The CDR3 loop reads CASSPRTGWTEAFF. DNA of the CDR3: TGTGCCAGCAGCCCCAGGACAGGGTGGACTGAAGCTTTCTTT.

This clonotype was counted at least ten times. The chain employs TRBV5-1 and TRBJ2-2; D gene unclear. Trimming took off 2 bases at V and 6 bases at J, with 8 bases between the two ends. The length of the CDR3 is 13 residues. Germline CDR1 and CDR2: SGHRS and YFSETQ. The CDR3: CASSFDGSGELFF. The CDR3 nucleotides read TGCGCCAGCAGCTTTGATGGGTCCGGGGAGCTGTTTTTT.

The chain uses TRBV4-3 and TRBJ1-1; D ambiguous. Germline V gene data show CDR1 as LGHNA and CDR2 as YSLEER. The CDR3 sequence is 14 residues long. Trimming removed 0 bases from V and 7 bases from J, with 12 bases in between. The CDR3 sequence is CASSQERGPYEAFF. CDR3 sequence (DNA): TGCGCCAGCAGCCAAGAGCGGGGTCCTTATGAAGCTTTCTTT.

This clonotype has only a few counts. V is TRBV29-1 and J is TRBJ2-1; D uncertain. The V end was cut by 4 bases, the J end by 6 bases, with 16 bases between. There are 14 residues in the CDR3. Germline assignment: CDR1 SQVTM and CDR2 ANQGSEA. The CDR3, as DNA: TGCAGCGTTGCCGGGTTGGCAGGTCTCAATGAGCAGTTCTTC. Protein sequence: CSVAGLAGLNEQFF.

This chain uses TRBV20-1 with TRBJ2-1, with 12 bases identical to TRBD1. The length of the CDR3 is 15 residues. Germline V gene data show CDR1 as DFQATT and CDR2 as SNEGSKA (reference sequence). Germline trimming cut 3 bases from V and 8 bases from J; bases unmatched to any gene: 8. The CDR3 DNA is TGCAGTGCTAGTTCTCGGGACAGGGGGCAAGATGAGCAGTTCTTC. It encodes CSASSRDRGQDEQFF.

The CDR3: CASCRGYNEQFF. The CDR3 nucleotides are TGTGCCAGCTGTAGAGGATACAATGAGCAGTTCTTC. The rearrangement links TRBV6-2 or TRBV6-3 to TRBJ2-1; no clear D gene. There are 12 residues in the CDR3. Germline V CDR1 and CDR2: MNHEY, SVGEGT. The germline V and J ends were trimmed by 8 bases and 4 bases, with 9 bases remaining between them.

This chain uses TRBV7-9 with TRBJ2-3; D is ambiguous. This CDR3 contains 17 residues. The germline V gene has CDR1 SEHNR and CDR2 FQNEAQ (reference sequence). The V end lost 5 bases, the J end lost 6 bases, and 24 bases lay between the germline ends. The DNA of the CDR3 is TGTGCCAGCAGCCCCATAATGGGCGGACCAGGCTTGGATACGCAGTATTTT. Amino acid sequence: CASSPIMGGPGLDTQYF. Full variable domain (outside the CDR3, taken from reference TRBV7-9 and TRBJ2-3): DTGVSQNPRHKITKRGQNVTFRCDPISEHNRLYWYRQTLGQGPEFLTYFQNEAQLEKSRLLSDRFSAERPKGSFSTLEIQRTEQGDSAMYLCASSPIMGGPGLDTQYFGPGTRLTVL.

In its sample, this clonotype was seen a few times. The V and J genes are TRBV19 and TRBJ1-4; D unclear. V dropped 4 bases and J dropped 5 bases, with 8 bases sitting between them. The CDR3 extends over 13 amino acids. CDR1 is LNHDA, CDR2 SQIVND, per germline (reference sequence). CDR3 coding DNA: TGTGCCAGTAGTACCCGGGGAAATGAAAAACTGTTTTTT. It is translated as CASSTRGNEKLFF.

The J gene is TRBJ1-1, the V gene TRBV19, with TRBD1 matching 11 bases. Trimming cost V 2 bases and J 4 bases; bases outside gene matches: 6. The CDR3 is 16 residues long. Looked up from germline, CDR1 is LNHDA and CDR2 is SQIVND (reference sequence). The CDR3 DNA sequence: TGTGCCAGTAGTATAACTAGGGGGACAGGGGGCACTGAAGCTTTCTTT. Translating gives CASSITRGTGGTEAFF.

This clonotype appeared a few times. The gene calls are TRBV4-3 and TRBJ2-1; a possible D gene is TRBD2 (6 bases). The V end was cut by 2 bases, the J end by 9 bases, with 11 bases between. Germline V gene lookup returns CDR1 LGHNA and CDR2 YSLEER. The CDR3 consists of 13 residues. The CDR3 is CASSQRRGSEQFF. Written as DNA, the CDR3 is TGCGCCAGCAGCCAAAGGAGGGGCAGTGAGCAGTTCTTC.

This clonotype was recorded many times. The chain joins TRBV4-2 to TRBJ2-5; D gene uncertain. V was shortened by 1 base and J by 5 bases, with 11 bases between the two germline ends. The germline V gene has CDR1 LGHNA and CDR2 YNFKEQ. The length of the CDR3 is 14 residues. The CDR3: CASSQGVGWETQYF. CDR3 DNA: TGTGCCAGCAGCCAAGGGGTCGGCTGGGAGACCCAGTACTTC.

The chain recombines TRBV4-3 with TRBJ1-6; no reliable D call. Between the trimmed V and J ends, which lost 0 bases and 1 base, there was a span of 13 bases. Germline assignment: CDR1 LGHNA and CDR2 YSLEER. The CDR3 loop spans 18 amino acids. CDR3 DNA: TGCGCCAGCAGCCAAGATCGGGTCAGGCAATCCTATAATTCACCCCTCCACTTT. It codes for CASSQDRVRQSYNSPLHF.

This clonotype has more than one count but fewer than ten. The genes are TRBV5-1 and TRBJ1-4, with D unresolved. CDR1 SGHRS and CDR2 YFSETQ come from the germline V gene. The CDR3 length is 14 residues. The ends were cut back, 1 base at V and 2 bases at J, with 6 bases in the middle. The CDR3 sequence is CASSLLGTNEKLFF. The CDR3 region has the DNA TGCGCCAGCAGCTTGCTGGGGACTAATGAAAAACTGTTTTTT.

Ten or more counts support this clonotype. This chain joins TRBV4-3 and TRBJ2-7; no clear D gene. The CDR3 runs 16 residues. From germline, CDR1 is LGHNA and CDR2 YSLEER. The V gene lost 3 bases and the J gene lost 1 base, with 16 bases spanning the gap. In nucleotides, the CDR3 is TGCGCCAGCAGCCAGTCGGTAGGGTTCGGATCCTACGAGCAGTACTTC. Its translation: CASSQSVGFGSYEQYF.

The sample holds a few counts of this clonotype. The chain joins TRBV4-2 to TRBJ1-1; TRBD1 aligns across 7 bases. This CDR3 contains 15 residues. Germline V lookup: CDR1 LGHNA, CDR2 YNFKEQ. J gave up 1 base and V 3 bases, and 5 bases lay outside the gene matches. The CDR3 nucleotides are TGTGCCAGCAGCCAGGATACAGGGGAGAACACTGAAGCTTTCTTT. It is translated as CASSQDTGENTEAFF.

This clonotype was seen ten or more times. This chain joins TRBV20-1 and TRBJ1-1; D is unresolved. CDR1 is DFQATT and CDR2 is SNEGSKA in the germline V gene (reference sequence). The CDR3 length is 12 residues. In DNA, the CDR3 is TGCAGGGGTAGCAGGATGAACACTGAAGCTTTCTTT. This sequence encodes CRGSRMNTEAFF.

This clonotype came up many times. The rearrangement joins TRBV20-1 to TRBJ2-1; D may be TRBD1 (9 bases). Germline CDR1 DFQATT, CDR2 SNEGSKA (reference sequence). This CDR3 is built from 20 residues. Trimming shortened V by 0 bases and J by 9 bases, and 33 bases separated the two germline ends. The CDR3 region is CSARDGTGSLGLASKAEQFF. CDR3 nucleotide sequence: TGCAGTGCTAGAGATGGGACAGGGTCGCTCGGACTAGCCTCTAAGGCTGAGCAGTTCTTC.

The chain carries TRBV6-5 and TRBJ1-1; D gene uncertain. V lost 2 bases, J lost 3 bases, and 13 bases lay in between. Germline V lookup: CDR1 MNHEY, CDR2 SVGAGI. The CDR3 has 15 residues. DNA of the CDR3: TGTGCCAGCAGTTACAGGCCGACTTTGGACACTGAAGCTTTCTTT. Its protein is CASSYRPTLDTEAFF.

This clonotype has a handful of counts. The V and J genes are TRBV5-1 and TRBJ2-3, with 14 bases that match TRBD2. The CDR3 has 18 residues. The J segment lost 1 base and the V segment lost 4 bases, leaving 8 bases of the junction unmatched. Germline CDR1 reads SGHRS; CDR2 reads YFSETQ. CDR3 coding DNA: TGCGCCAGCAGCCGGACTAGCGGGGGGACACCAGGCACAGATACGCAGTATTTT. As protein: CASSRTSGGTPGTDTQYF.

This clonotype was detected a few times. The chain employs TRBV20-1 and TRBJ2-7; 13 positions match TRBD2. Germline V lookup: CDR1 DFQATT, CDR2 SNEGSKA (reference sequence). The CDR3 loop spans 15 amino acids. The junction had 13 bases not matched to a gene; V was cut back by 6 bases and J by 8 bases. In DNA, the CDR3 is TGCAGTGCCACCCACCCCGGGACTAGCGGGAATCAGCAGTACTTC. Translated, it gives CSATHPGTSGNQQYF.

J is TRBJ2-7 and V is TRBV6-6; 9 nucleotides agree with TRBD2. The CDR3 extends over 14 amino acids. With V trimmed by 7 bases and J by 4 bases, 8 bases remained unmatched. The germline V gene encodes CDR1 MNHNY and CDR2 SVGAGI (reference sequence). In DNA form, the CDR3 reads TGTGCCAGCACCGCGGGAGGGCTGGGTTACGAGCAGTACTTC. This encodes CASTAGGLGYEQYF.

The V call is TRBV20-1, the J call TRBJ2-7, with TRBD2 as a possible D gene (7 bases). Germline CDR1 and CDR2: DFQATT and SNEGSKA (reference sequence). The CDR3 length is 14 residues. Trimming cost V 4 bases and J 2 bases, with 15 bases left between them. Here the CDR3 reads CSAISRGAAYEQYF. CDR3 nucleotide sequence: TGCAGTGCTATTAGTCGGGGGGCCGCCTACGAGCAGTACTTC.

This chain uses TRBV10-3 with TRBJ2-2, with 7 nucleotides matching TRBD1. J was trimmed by 5 bases and V by 6 bases; bases with no gene match: 6. The CDR3 is made up of 14 amino acids. Germline V CDR1 and CDR2: ENHRY, SYGVKD. The CDR3 nucleotides are TGTGCCATCAGGGGGGACAGCCAGACCGGGGAGCTGTTTTTT. Translating gives CAIRGDSQTGELFF.

J is TRBJ2-7 and V is TRBV28; TRBD1 matches at 7 bases. The CDR3 length is 16 residues. The junction had 11 bases not matched to a gene; V was cut back by 6 bases and J by 0 bases. CDR1 is MDHEN and CDR2 is SYDVKM in the germline V gene. In nucleotides, the CDR3 is TGTGCCAGCAGCGAAGGGACAGACAGCCGCTCCTACGAGCAGTACTTC. Translation gives CASSEGTDSRSYEQYF. The whole variable domain, filled in from reference TRBV28 and TRBJ2-7, reads DVKVTQSSRYLVKRTGEKVFLECVQDMDHENMFWYRQDPGLGLRLIYFSYDVKMKEKGDIPEGYSVSREKKERFSLILESASTNQTSMYLCASSEGTDSRSYEQYFGPGTRLTVT.

The chain recombines TRBV5-1 with TRBJ2-7, with D possibly matching TRBD2 (5 bases). Germline V lookup: CDR1 SGHRS, CDR2 YFSETQ. V was cut by 4 bases and J by 12 bases, with 20 bases left in between. The CDR3 is 13 amino acids. The CDR3 sequence: CASSPGGPSQRYF. Here the CDR3 DNA reads TGCGCCAGCAGCCCCGGAGGCCCGTCTCAGCGGTACTTC.

This clonotype was counted many times. The chain joins TRBV20-1 to TRBJ2-1; the D is unclear. The CDR3 consists of 16 residues. Germline CDR1 reads DFQATT; CDR2 reads SNEGSKA (reference sequence). V was trimmed by 2 bases and J by 4 bases, leaving 18 bases between them. CDR3 DNA sequence: TGCAGTGCTAGATCTGTGACACCAGAATTTTACAATGAGCAGTTCTTC. Translating gives CSARSVTPEFYNEQFF.

Here the CDR3 reads CASSASYGGSYEQYF. The CDR3 nucleotides are TGTGCCAGCAGCGCATCTTATGGGGGCTCCTACGAGCAGTACTTC. V and J are TRBV7-2 and TRBJ2-7; D may match TRBD1 or TRBD2 (5 bases each). V shed 5 bases and J shed 0 bases, with 14 bases lying between them. The CDR3 extends over 15 amino acids. In germline, CDR1 is SGHTA, CDR2 FQGNSA. Full variable domain (outside the CDR3, taken from reference TRBV7-2 and TRBJ2-7): GAGVSQSPSNKVTEKGKDVELRCDPISGHTALYWYRQSLGQGLEFLIYFQGNSAPDKSGLPSDRFSAERTGGSVSTLTIQRTQQEDSAVYLCASSASYGGSYEQYFGPGTRLTVT.

The chain joins TRBV14 to TRBJ2-3; the match to TRBD2 covers 10 bases. Looked up from germline, CDR1 is SGHDN and CDR2 is FVKESK. The CDR3 is 17 amino acids. Trimming at V came to 2 bases and at J to 3 bases, leaving 8 bases not matched to a gene. The CDR3 DNA is TGTGCCAGCAGCCAACGCGCGTCTAGCGGGAGAACAGATACGCAGTATTTT. Protein sequence: CASSQRASSGRTDTQYF.

J is TRBJ1-1 and V is TRBV12-3 or TRBV12-4, with 7 nucleotides matching TRBD1. V was clipped by 5 bases and J by 5 bases; unmatched bases: 5. The CDR3 totals 13 residues. For the CDR3, the DNA is TGTGCCAGCAGTGGTACAGGGGTTACTGAAGCTTTCTTT. Its translation: CASSGTGVTEAFF.

Worth noting for this clonotype: At one end, the junction sequence differs from germline, possibly due to a read error. V usage is TRBV4-3 and J usage is TRBJ2-7; 12 bases map to TRBD2. Germline V gene sequence: CDR1 LGHNA, CDR2 YSLEER. The CDR3 contains 18 residues. The CDR3 reads CASSQEVSSGGVSYDQYF. The CDR3, as DNA: TGCGCCAGCAGCCAAGAAGTGTCTAGCGGGGGGGTCTCCTACGACCAGTACTTC.